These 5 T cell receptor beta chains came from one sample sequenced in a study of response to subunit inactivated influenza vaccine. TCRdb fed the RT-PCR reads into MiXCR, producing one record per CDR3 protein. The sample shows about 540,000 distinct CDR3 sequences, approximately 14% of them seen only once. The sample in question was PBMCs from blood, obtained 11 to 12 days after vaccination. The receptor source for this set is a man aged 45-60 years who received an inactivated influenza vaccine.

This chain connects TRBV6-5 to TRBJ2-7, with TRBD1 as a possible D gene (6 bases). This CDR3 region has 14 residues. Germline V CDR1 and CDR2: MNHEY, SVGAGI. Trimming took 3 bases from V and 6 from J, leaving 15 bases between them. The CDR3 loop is CASSYSQGRGEQYF. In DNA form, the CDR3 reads TGTGCCAGCAGTTATTCCCAGGGGCGCGGCGAGCAGTACTTC.

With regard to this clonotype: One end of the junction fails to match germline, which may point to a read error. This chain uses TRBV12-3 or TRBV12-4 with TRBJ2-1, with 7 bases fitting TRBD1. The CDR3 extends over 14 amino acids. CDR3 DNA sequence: TGTGCCAGCAGCCCTTTCAAGGGGGCCGAAGAGCAGTTTTTC. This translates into CASSPFKGAEEQFF.

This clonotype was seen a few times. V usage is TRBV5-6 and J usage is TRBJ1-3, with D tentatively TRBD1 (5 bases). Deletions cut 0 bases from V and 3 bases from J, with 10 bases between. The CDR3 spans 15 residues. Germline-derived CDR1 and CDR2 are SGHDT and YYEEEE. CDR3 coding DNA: TGTGCCAGCAGCTTGGGAGGGGATTTTGGAAACACCATATATTTT. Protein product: CASSLGGDFGNTIYF. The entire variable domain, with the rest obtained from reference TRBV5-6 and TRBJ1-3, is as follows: DAGVTQSPTHLIKTRGQQVTLRCSPKSGHDTVSWYQQALGQGPQFIFQYYEEEERQRGNFPDRFSGHQFPNYSSELNVNALLLGDSALYLCASSLGGDFGNTIYFGEGSWLTVV.

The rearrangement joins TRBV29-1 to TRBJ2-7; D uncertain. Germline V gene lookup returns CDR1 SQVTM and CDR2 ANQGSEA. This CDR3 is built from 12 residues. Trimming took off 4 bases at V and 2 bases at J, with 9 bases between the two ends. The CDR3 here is CSVVSQTYEQYF. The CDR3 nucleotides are TGCAGCGTTGTGTCGCAGACCTACGAGCAGTACTTC.

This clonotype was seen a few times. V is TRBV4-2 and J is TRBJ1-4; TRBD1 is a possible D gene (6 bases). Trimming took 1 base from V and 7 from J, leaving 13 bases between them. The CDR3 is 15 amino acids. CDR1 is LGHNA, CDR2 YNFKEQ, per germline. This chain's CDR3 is CASSQVQGRFEKLFF. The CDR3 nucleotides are TGTGCCAGCAGCCAAGTTCAGGGGCGCTTTGAAAAACTGTTTTTT.